The rows below give T cell receptor beta chains drawn from one sample of a study of cytomegalovirus exposure and HLA in healthy donors. TCRdb's copy holds only in-frame clones and misses some; the assay was immunoSEQ multiplex PCR. Among more than 95,000 clones listed, around 86% were seen once. The sample was PBMCs. The receptors here all came from a man between 18 and 29 years old in good health and CMV-seronegative. Each CDR3 is given with its conserved first and last residue. The order of the fields is D gene, clone size, V gene, J gene, CDR3 protein, CDR3 DNA. A D gene is named only where the DNA matches it firmly. Clone size appears in some rows only: once, few, many, or a class for an expanded clone.

d_call: -; clone_size: -; v_call: TRBV15; j_call: TRBJ2-4; cdr3_aa: CATSPGAKNIQYF; cdr3_nt: TGTGCCACCAGTCCCGGTGCCAAAAACATTCAGTACTTC
d_call: TRBD2; clone_size: -; v_call: TRBV5-6; j_call: TRBJ2-7; cdr3_aa: CASSLGGSPYEQYF; cdr3_nt: TGTGCCAGCAGCTTGGGCGGGAGTCCCTACGAGCAGTACTTC
d_call: -; clone_size: -; v_call: TRBV11-2; j_call: TRBJ1-1; cdr3_aa: CASSLYLLNTEAFF; cdr3_nt: TGTGCCAGCAGCTTATATCTTTTGAACACTGAAGCTTTCTTT
d_call: -; clone_size: -; v_call: TRBV7-9; j_call: TRBJ2-7; cdr3_aa: CASSLPAPSIVQYF; cdr3_nt: TGTGCCAGCAGCTTACCCGCGCCATCAATCGTGCAGTACTTC
d_call: -; clone_size: -; v_call: TRBV4-2; j_call: TRBJ2-6; cdr3_aa: CASNSMGGAPGANVLTF; cdr3_nt: TGTGCCAGCAATTCCATGGGGGGGGCGCCTGGGGCCAACGTCCTGACTTTC
d_call: -; clone_size: -; v_call: TRBV10-3; j_call: TRBJ2-3; cdr3_aa: CATASGSWIDTQYF; cdr3_nt: TGTGCCACAGCCTCGGGATCATGGATAGATACGCAGTATTTT
d_call: TRBD2; clone_size: -; v_call: TRBV7-9; j_call: TRBJ2-7; cdr3_aa: CASSGEGRAVEQYF; cdr3_nt: TGTGCCAGCAGCGGAGAGGGGAGGGCAGTCGAGCAGTACTTC
d_call: TRBD2; clone_size: -; v_call: TRBV30; j_call: TRBJ2-7; cdr3_aa: CAWSHVIAGGPGYEQYF; cdr3_nt: TGTGCCTGGAGTCATGTAATAGCGGGGGGGCCGGGATACGAGCAGTACTTC
d_call: TRBD2; clone_size: -; v_call: TRBV6-1; j_call: TRBJ2-7; cdr3_aa: CASSTRTSGSGEQYF; cdr3_nt: TGTGCCAGCAGTACACGGACTAGCGGGAGTGGCGAGCAGTACTTC
d_call: TRBD1; clone_size: -; v_call: TRBV5-1; j_call: TRBJ1-1; cdr3_aa: CASRPETGRTEAFF; cdr3_nt: TGCGCCAGCAGACCGGAGACAGGGAGGACTGAAGCTTTCTTT
d_call: -; clone_size: -; v_call: TRBV30; j_call: TRBJ1-4; cdr3_aa: CAWTPGGEKLFF; cdr3_nt: TGTGCCTGGACTCCGGGGGGGGAAAAACTGTTTTTT
d_call: TRBD1; clone_size: -; v_call: TRBV6-5; j_call: TRBJ1-1; cdr3_aa: CASSPLAGGPEAFF; cdr3_nt: TGTGCCAGCAGCCCCTTGGCAGGGGGGCCTGAAGCTTTCTTT
d_call: TRBD1; clone_size: -; v_call: TRBV2; j_call: TRBJ2-6; cdr3_aa: CASSSGTGFSGANVLTF; cdr3_nt: TGTGCCAGCAGTTCCGGGACAGGGTTCTCTGGGGCCAACGTCCTGACTTTC
d_call: TRBD1; clone_size: -; v_call: TRBV6-5; j_call: TRBJ1-2; cdr3_aa: CASRSTGNRYGYTF; cdr3_nt: TGTGCCAGCAGATCGACAGGGAATAGATATGGCTACACCTTC
d_call: -; clone_size: once; v_call: TRBV6-1; j_call: TRBJ1-5; cdr3_aa: CASSESMTGNQPQHF; cdr3_nt: TGTGCCAGCAGTGAGAGCATGACAGGAAATCAGCCCCAGCATTTT
d_call: -; clone_size: -; v_call: TRBV5-1; j_call: TRBJ2-7; cdr3_aa: CASSSRFGEQYF; cdr3_nt: TGCGCCAGCAGCTCGCGTTTTGGCGAGCAGTACTTC
d_call: -; clone_size: -; v_call: TRBV10-3; j_call: TRBJ1-3; cdr3_aa: CAISGPTSTGNTIYF; cdr3_nt: TGTGCCATCAGTGGACCGACTTCTACTGGAAACACCATATATTTT
d_call: -; clone_size: -; v_call: TRBV29-1; j_call: TRBJ1-3; cdr3_aa: CSVENGRQLGNTIYF; cdr3_nt: TGCAGCGTTGAAAACGGACGACAGTTAGGAAACACCATATATTTT
d_call: TRBD2; clone_size: once; v_call: TRBV15; j_call: TRBJ2-7; cdr3_aa: CATSRTSVSYEQYF; cdr3_nt: TGTGCCACCAGCCGGACTAGCGTCTCCTACGAGCAGTACTTC
d_call: -; clone_size: -; v_call: TRBV23-1; j_call: TRBJ2-5; cdr3_aa: CASLRGWSETQYF; cdr3_nt: TGCGCCAGCCTCAGGGGTTGGTCAGAGACCCAGTACTTC
d_call: TRBD1; clone_size: -; v_call: TRBV4-1; j_call: TRBJ1-1; cdr3_aa: CASSPGGKGTEAFF; cdr3_nt: TGCGCCAGCAGTCCAGGGGGGAAAGGGACTGAAGCTTTCTTT
d_call: -; clone_size: -; v_call: TRBV21-1; j_call: TRBJ2-7; cdr3_aa: CASSPMWTGAYEQYF; cdr3_nt: TGTGCCAGCAGCCCGATGTGGACAGGGGCCTACGAGCAGTACTTC